This T cell receptor (beta chain) is drawn from a study of blood T cell repertoires in COVID-19 (dated by TCRdb to 2020 to 2022). About the investigation overall: The collaborator samples originated in the United States, Italy and Spain and spanned the acute and convalescent phases of COVID-19. The material from the prospective study consisted of cDNA or gDNA derived from T cells, B-cell-depleted T cells, or PBMCs. Subjects who had been exposed to COVID-19, were actively infected with it, or had recovered from it provided the deeply sampled blood TCRbeta repertoires that made up the dataset. A freely available public database, intended as a resource for researchers studying the immune response to SARS-CoV-2, is where the repertoires were released. The samples were drawn from two sources: the first 160 participants of the ongoing ImmuneRACE study, and over 1,000 subjects contributed by 6 global collaborators. A de-identified subject ID, COVID-19 status, age in years and sex were almost always included in the sample metadata. Where available, HLA class I and class II types were taken from metadata supplied by the sample provider and were not determined by assay-based typing.

Comments on this clone: What this receptor recognizes is not known. Base qualities are not at hand, and no much larger clone is one base apart.

One collaborating source in Seattle enrolled patients while the patients were actively infected and followed the patients over time throughout the course of disease. Each collaborating institution followed its own protocols to collect whole blood in K2EDTA tubes. For TCRbeta analysis, collaborators shipped samples in one of three forms: frozen whole blood, isolated PBMCs, or DNA extracted from either of those sample types. TCRbeta CDR3 regions were amplified from genomic DNA by means of the immunoSEQ Assay, a bias-controlled multiplex PCR. For the original study's pipeline: Within the assay, amplification of reference gene primers was used to estimate how many nucleated cells each sample contained. To quantify the absolute abundance of each unique TCRbeta CDR3 rearrangement, sequence reads were collapsed and filtered. Productive Simpson clonality was computed per sample as the square root of Simpson's diversity index over productive rearrangements. What TCRdb holds here is the immuneACCESS table cut down to in-frame rearrangements. Part of the clones is not present; checked against another copy, under half of the missing clones reflect an unresolved V gene, and the others are unexplained. V and J calls and clone size are those listed in that table; D and trimming were worked out from the DNA. Across this sample there are some 240,000 clones, with about four fifths seen only once. The ten largest clonotypes hold 6.5% to 9.5% of the sample.

Summary of the overall study and its limitations: Clinical and demographic metadata were provided uncurated, with the amount varying by source and participant.

The CDR3 holds 13 amino acids from the cysteine to the phenylalanine. Only the CDR3 part of the read is kept: 39 bases, read in frame from the first base. The junction shows trimming of 8 bases on V and 5 bases on J, plus 15 bases between the germline ends. Rearrangement joined TRBV12-3 or TRBV12-4 to TRBJ2-5; matching of 6 bases hints at TRBD2 as the D gene. The clonotype was recovered from a woman aged 80 or over with COVID-19, enrolled during active disease. Sequenced input: peripheral blood. The CDR3 region has the sequence CASGSGRGETQYF. The nucleotide sequence is given as TGTGCCAGCGGAAGCGGGCGAGGCGAGACCCAGTACTTC.